This entry lists 4 T cell receptor beta chains sequenced from one sample in a study of blood T cell repertoires in COVID-19. Profiling relied on immunoSEQ multiplex PCR, and the TCRdb table lists in-frame clones only, not all of them. The sample has around 97,000 clones; more than 75% are singletons. Sample: peripheral blood. The receptors were gathered from a human donor in a cohort sampled during active COVID-19.

This clone was observed once. The chain carries TRBV28 and TRBJ2-1; 8 bases match TRBD1. The ends lost 5 bases at V and 4 bases at J; junction bases unmatched: 1. Germline-derived CDR1 and CDR2 are MDHEN and SYDVKM. The length of the CDR3 is 13 residues. CDR3 region: CASSDRGYNEQFF. CDR3 DNA sequence: TGTGCCAGCAGTGACAGGGGTTACAATGAGCAGTTCTTC. Variable domain in full (rest from reference TRBV28 and TRBJ2-1): DVKVTQSSRYLVKRTGEKVFLECVQDMDHENMFWYRQDPGLGLRLIYFSYDVKMKEKGDIPEGYSVSREKKERFSLILESASTNQTSMYLCASSDRGYNEQFFGPGTRLTVL.

This sequence joins TRBV7-3 and TRBJ2-7; possibly TRBD2 for D (6 bases). The CDR3 runs to 15 residues. Trimming stripped 4 bases from V and 9 bases from J, with 22 bases between. Per the germline V gene, CDR1 is SGHTA and CDR2 is FQGTGA. The CDR3 is CASSSTLTGEDGQYF. CDR3 nucleotides: TGTGCCAGCAGCTCGACGTTGACGGGAGAGGACGGGCAGTACTTC.

The J gene is TRBJ1-1, the V gene TRBV7-3; D is possibly TRBD1 (6 bases). V gave up 4 bases and J gave up 1 base, with 7 bases separating them. Germline V gives CDR1 SGHTA, CDR2 FQGTGA. This CDR3 has 13 residues. The CDR3 loop is CASSSDRNTEAFF. For the CDR3, the DNA is TGTGCCAGCAGCTCGGACAGGAACACTGAAGCTTTCTTT.

The V call is TRBV11-2, the J call TRBJ1-1; 7 bases agree with TRBD1. The germline CDR1 and CDR2 sequences are SGHAT and FQNNGV. Germline trimming cut 5 bases from V and 3 bases from J; bases unmatched to any gene: 6. The CDR3 loop spans 14 amino acids. The CDR3 is CASSPPGQYTEAFF. The CDR3 nucleotides read TGTGCCAGCAGCCCGCCGGGACAGTACACTGAAGCTTTCTTT.